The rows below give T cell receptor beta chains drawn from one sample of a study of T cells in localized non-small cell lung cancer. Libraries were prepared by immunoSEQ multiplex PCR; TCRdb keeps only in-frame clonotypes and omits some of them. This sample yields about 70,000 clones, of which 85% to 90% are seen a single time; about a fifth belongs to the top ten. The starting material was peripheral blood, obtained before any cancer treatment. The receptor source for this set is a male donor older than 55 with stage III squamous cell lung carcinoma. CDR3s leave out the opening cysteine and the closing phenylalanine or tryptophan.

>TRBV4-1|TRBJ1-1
ASRIQITGVNTEAF
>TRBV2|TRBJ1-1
ASSLLSGRTEAF
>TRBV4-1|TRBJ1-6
ASSQLVSSPLH
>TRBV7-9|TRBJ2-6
ASSRPDAGAGANVLT
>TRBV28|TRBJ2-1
ASSLGTGRDNEQF
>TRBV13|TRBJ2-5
ASSLGPQRGARETQY
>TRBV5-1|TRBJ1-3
ASSPGAGNTIY
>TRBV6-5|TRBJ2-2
ASRPLTGELF
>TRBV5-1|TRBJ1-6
ASSLGPRNSPLH
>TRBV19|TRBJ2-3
ASSIPNRGDTQY
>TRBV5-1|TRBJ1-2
ASSLRKGSGYT
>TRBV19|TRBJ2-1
ASSAPRAGTHEQF
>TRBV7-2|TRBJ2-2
ASSLLPRGTGELF
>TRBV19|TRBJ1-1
ASSYTLNTEAF
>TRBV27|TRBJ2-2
ASSLFSREAGELF
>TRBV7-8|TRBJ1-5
ASRGPRGNQPQH
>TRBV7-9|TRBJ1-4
ASSLSGTLNEKLF
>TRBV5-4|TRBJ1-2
ASSSKNYGYT